These 9 T cell receptor beta chains came from one sample sequenced in a study of blood T cells in healthy people across ages. It was with a sample-barcoded 5' primer and a J-beta primer mix that a second PCR of roughly 7 to 12 cycles was run. TCRdb reanalysed the 5' RACE reads using MiXCR and keeps one entry per CDR3 protein. The repertoire consists of hundreds of thousands of distinct CDR3 sequences, with approximately 30% occurring once and the leading ten covering 15% to 17%. The sequenced sample consisted of blood. These receptors originate from a woman over 75 in good health.

On this clonotype: This could be a read error, since a much larger clone is one nucleotide away. The chain combines TRBV29-1 with TRBJ2-5, with a possible D match to TRBD2 (5 bases). The V end lost 5 bases, the J end lost 11 bases, and 24 bases lay between the germline ends. Germline V gives CDR1 SQVTM, CDR2 ANQGSEA. The CDR3 extends over 14 amino acids. The CDR3 bases are TGCAGCGTTAGATCAGCGGACGACTACAATGAGCAGTACTTC. Its translation is CSVRSADDYNEQYF.

The rearrangement uses TRBV5-1 and TRBJ2-5, with 7 bases aligning to TRBD1. The germline gives CDR1 SGHRS, CDR2 YFSETQ. Trimming took 3 bases from V and 2 from J; bases not matched to a gene: 7. The CDR3 covers 15 residues. The CDR3 nucleotides read TGCGCCAGCAGCTCCGGGACAGAAATTCAAGAGACCCAGTACTTC. Amino acid sequence: CASSSGTEIQETQYF.

The V call is TRBV5-1, the J call TRBJ2-1, with D perhaps TRBD2 (7 bases). The V gene's germline CDR1 is SGHRS and CDR2 YFSETQ. V was pared by 0 bases and J by 5 bases, with 12 bases between. The CDR3 has 15 residues. The chain's CDR3 is CASSLVGGANNEQFF. As DNA, the CDR3 is TGCGCCAGCAGCTTGGTGGGGGGGGCTAACAATGAGCAGTTCTTC.

This clonotype was counted ten times or more. V usage is TRBV20-1 and J usage is TRBJ2-3; the D gene is possibly TRBD2 (7 bases). Germline-derived CDR1 and CDR2 are DFQATT and SNEGSKA (reference sequence). This CDR3 region has 12 residues. The V end was cut by 3 bases, the J end by 5 bases, with 9 bases between. CDR3 DNA: TGCAGTGCTAGGAGGGGGGGAGATACGCAGTATTTT. This translates into CSARRGGDTQYF.

The sample holds a few counts of this clonotype. This could be a read error, since a much larger clone is one nucleotide away. The chain carries TRBV10-2 and TRBJ2-5; D is unclear. The V gene lost 0 bases and the J gene lost 11 bases, with 19 bases spanning the gap. This CDR3 spans 15 amino acids. CDR1 and CDR2 from the germline V gene are WSHSY and SAAADI. The CDR3 spells CASSESRLALNEQYF. Written as DNA, the CDR3 is TGCGCCAGCAGTGAGTCGAGATTAGCACTCAATGAGCAGTACTTC.

This clonotype was detected a few times. The rearrangement joins TRBV4-1 to TRBJ2-3; no reliable D call. Germline assignment: CDR1 MGHRA and CDR2 YSYEKL. Trimming cost V 0 bases and J 5 bases, with 12 bases left between them. CDR3 size: 15 residues. The CDR3 DNA reads as TGCGCCAGCAGCCAAGATCACCCCCACGGAGATACGCAGTATTTT. Amino acids: CASSQDHPHGDTQYF.

Ten or more counts support this clonotype. Possible read error: a much larger clone is one base away. The chain couples TRBV3-1 to TRBJ2-1; TRBD2 might be the D (7 bases). Gene TRBJ2-7 matches the end of the DNA better, so the J call may be wrong. The CDR3 has 17 residues. Looked up from germline, CDR1 is LGHDT and CDR2 is YNNKEL (reference sequence). CDR3 protein: CASSQKGGGVSYNEQYF. The CDR3 nucleotides are TGTGCCAGCAGCCAAAAAGGGGGGGGGGTTTCCTACAATGAGCAGTACTTC.

This clonotype was observed many times. V usage is TRBV12-3 or TRBV12-4 and J usage is TRBJ2-1, with D tentatively TRBD1 or TRBD2 (7 bases each). V lost 5 bases and J 3 bases, leaving 17 bases between the germline ends. CDR3 length: 16 amino acids. In nucleotides, the CDR3 is TGTGCCAGCAGTCTTTCAGGGGGGGCTTTCTACAATGAGCAGTTCTTC. Translating gives CASSLSGGAFYNEQFF.

The chain has TRBV3-1 and TRBJ1-4; 7 positions agree with TRBD1. J lost 7 bases, V lost 3 bases, and 2 bases had no gene match. This CDR3 spans 13 amino acids. Germline loops: CDR1 LGHDT, CDR2 YNNKEL (reference sequence). The CDR3 DNA reads as TGTGCCAGCAGCCATCAGGGGGGTGAAAAACTGTTTTTT. It yields the protein CASSHQGGEKLFF.